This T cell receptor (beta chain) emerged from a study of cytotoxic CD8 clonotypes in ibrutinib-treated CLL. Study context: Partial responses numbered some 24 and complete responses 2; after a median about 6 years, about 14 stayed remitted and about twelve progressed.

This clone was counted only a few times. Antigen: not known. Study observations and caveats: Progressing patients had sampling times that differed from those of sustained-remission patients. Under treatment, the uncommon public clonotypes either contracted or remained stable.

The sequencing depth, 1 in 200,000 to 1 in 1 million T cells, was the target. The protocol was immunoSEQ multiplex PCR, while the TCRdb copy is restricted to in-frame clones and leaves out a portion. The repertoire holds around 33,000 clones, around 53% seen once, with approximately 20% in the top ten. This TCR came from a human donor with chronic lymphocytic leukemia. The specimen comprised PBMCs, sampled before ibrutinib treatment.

CDR3 amino acids: CASSIDLGGAHPEQFF. CDR3 in DNA: TGTGCCAGTAGTATAGATTTGGGGGGCGCCCATCCCGAGCAGTTCTTC. The chain is built from TRBV19 and TRBJ2-1; either TRBD1 or TRBD2 may fit D (6 bases each). This CDR3 has 16 amino acids. Germline loops: CDR1 LNHDA, CDR2 SQIVND (reference sequence). V gave up 0 bases and J gave up 10 bases, with 19 bases separating them.